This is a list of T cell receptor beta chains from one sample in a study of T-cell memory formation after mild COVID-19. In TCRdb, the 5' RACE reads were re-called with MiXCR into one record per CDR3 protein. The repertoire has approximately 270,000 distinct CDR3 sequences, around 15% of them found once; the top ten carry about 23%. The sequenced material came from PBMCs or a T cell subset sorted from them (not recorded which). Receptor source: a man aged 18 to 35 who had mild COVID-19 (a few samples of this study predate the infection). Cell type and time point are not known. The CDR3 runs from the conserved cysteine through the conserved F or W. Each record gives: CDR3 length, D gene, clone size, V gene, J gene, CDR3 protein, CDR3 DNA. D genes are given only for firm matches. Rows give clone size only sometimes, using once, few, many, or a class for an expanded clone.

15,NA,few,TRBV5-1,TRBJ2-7,CASSLGSSTSYEQYF,TGCGCCAGCAGCTTGGGTTCGTCTACCTCCTACGAGCAGTACTTC
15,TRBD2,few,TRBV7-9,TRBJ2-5,CASSPLGRGKETQYF,TGTGCCAGCAGCCCGTTGGGGCGGGGGAAAGAGACCCAGTACTTC
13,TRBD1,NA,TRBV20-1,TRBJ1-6,CSASGQGNSPLHF,TGCAGTGCTAGCGGACAGGGAAATTCACCCCTCCACTTT
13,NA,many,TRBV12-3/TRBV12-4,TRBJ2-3,CASSPGEGDTQYF,TGTGCCAGCAGTCCAGGGGAGGGAGATACGCAGTATTTT
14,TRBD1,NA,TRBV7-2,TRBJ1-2,CASSSYRGDYGYTF,TGTGCCAGCAGCTCGTACAGGGGCGACTATGGCTACACCTTC
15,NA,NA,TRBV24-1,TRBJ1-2,CATSDFGGDKHGYTF,TGTGCCACCAGTGATTTCGGGGGGGACAAGCATGGCTACACCTTC
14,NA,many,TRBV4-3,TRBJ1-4,CASSRARGGEKLFF,TGCGCCAGCAGCCGAGCACGTGGGGGGGAAAAACTGTTTTTT
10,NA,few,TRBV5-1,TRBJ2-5,CASRQETQYF,TGCGCCAGCAGACAAGAGACCCAGTACTTC
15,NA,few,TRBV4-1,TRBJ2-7,CASSHGRAAAYEQYF,TGCGCCAGCAGCCATGGAAGGGCGGCAGCCTACGAGCAGTACTTC
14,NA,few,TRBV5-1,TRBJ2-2,CASNLDSGTGELFF,TGCGCCAGCAACTTGGACAGCGGGACCGGGGAGCTGTTTTTT
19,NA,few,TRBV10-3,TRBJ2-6,CATRPGRGTGRSGANVLTF,TGTGCCACCAGACCCGGCCGTGGGACCGGACGCTCTGGGGCCAACGTCCTGACTTTC
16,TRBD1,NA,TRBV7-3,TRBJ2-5,CASSLTGTALQETQYF,TGTGCCAGCAGCTTAACGGGGACAGCTCTCCAAGAGACCCAGTACTTC
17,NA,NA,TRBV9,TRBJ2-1,CASSVGIASVSYNEQFF,TGTGCCAGCAGCGTAGGAATAGCGAGTGTCTCCTACAATGAGCAGTTCTTC
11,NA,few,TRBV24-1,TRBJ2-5,CATGGWETQYF,TGTGCCACCGGAGGATGGGAGACCCAGTACTTC
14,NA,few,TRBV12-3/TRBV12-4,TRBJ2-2,CASMSQSWTGELFF,TGTGCCAGCATGTCGCAGTCATGGACCGGGGAGCTGTTTTTT
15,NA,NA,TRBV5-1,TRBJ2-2,CASSLEGLGYGELFF,TGCGCCAGCAGCTTGGAGGGTCTTGGGTACGGGGAGCTGTTTTTT
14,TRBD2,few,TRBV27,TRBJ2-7,CASSSGRGPYEQYF,TGTGCCAGCAGTTCAGGGAGGGGTCCCTACGAGCAGTACTTC
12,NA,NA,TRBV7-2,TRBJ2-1,CASSLLSNEQFF,TGTGCCAGCAGCTTGTTAAGTAATGAGCAGTTCTTC
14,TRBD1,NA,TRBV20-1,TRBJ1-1,CSAKTGQGGGEAFF,TGCAGTGCCAAAACGGGACAGGGTGGTGGGGAAGCTTTCTTT
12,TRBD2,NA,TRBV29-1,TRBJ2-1,CSAGLAGYEQFF,TGCAGCGCGGGACTAGCGGGGTATGAGCAGTTCTTC
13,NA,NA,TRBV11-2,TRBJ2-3,CASSLQRADTQYF,TGTGCCAGCAGCCTACAGCGGGCAGATACGCAGTATTTT
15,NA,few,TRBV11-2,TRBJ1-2,CASSLVPQTNYGYTF,TGTGCCAGCAGCTTAGTTCCCCAAACTAACTATGGCTACACCTTC
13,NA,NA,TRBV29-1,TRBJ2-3,CSVDGDSTDTQYF,TGCAGCGTTGATGGGGATTCCACAGATACGCAGTATTTT
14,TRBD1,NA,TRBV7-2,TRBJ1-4,CASRLTGGGEKLFF,TGTGCCAGCAGATTGACAGGGGGAGGTGAAAAACTGTTTTTT
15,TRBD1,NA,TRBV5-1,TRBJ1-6,CASSTRDRAYSPLHF,TGCGCCAGCAGCACTCGGGACAGGGCTTATTCACCCCTCCACTTT
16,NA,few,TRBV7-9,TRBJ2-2,CASSFKGEANTGELFF,TGTGCCAGCAGCTTTAAGGGCGAGGCGAACACCGGGGAGCTGTTTTTT
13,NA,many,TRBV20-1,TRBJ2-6,CSADSGRANVLTF,TGCAGTGCGGACAGTGGAAGGGCCAACGTCCTGACTTTC
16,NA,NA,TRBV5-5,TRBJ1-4,CASSFNGAVRSEKLFF,TGTGCCAGCAGCTTCAATGGGGCCGTACGGAGCGAAAAACTGTTTTTT